Following are 19 T cell receptor beta chains from one sample sequenced in a study of T cell changes during pregnancy in multiple sclerosis. Profiled with immunoSEQ multiplex PCR; TCRdb holds only in-frame clones, not every one. The sample contains more than 70,000 clones, 90% to 95% of which appear only once. Sequenced here: peripheral blood, sampled after pregnancy. All receptors come from a female donor in good health, enrolled as a control in a pregnancy study.

The chain has TRBV6-1 and TRBJ2-7; a weak D match, TRBD1 (5 bases). CDR3 size: 12 residues. Per the germline V gene, CDR1 is MNHNS and CDR2 is SASEGT. The V end was cut by 7 bases, the J end by 3 bases, with 10 bases between. Here the CDR3 DNA reads TGTGCCAGCACGTCAGGGTTCTACGAGCAGTACTTC. Translation: CASTSGFYEQYF.

The chain has TRBV4-1 and TRBJ1-4; no firm D call. The CDR3 is made up of 12 amino acids. V shed 1 base and J shed 7 bases, with 4 bases lying between them. Germline V gives CDR1 MGHRA, CDR2 YSYEKL. CDR3 in amino acids: CASSQVIEKLFF. The CDR3 nucleotides read TGCGCCAGCAGCCAAGTTATTGAAAAACTGTTTTTT.

This chain joins TRBV9 and TRBJ1-1; D gene unclear. V was clipped by 4 bases and J by 0 bases, with 16 bases between them. There are 16 residues in the CDR3. CDR1 SGDLS and CDR2 YYNGEE come from the germline V gene. CDR3 amino acids: CASSPHRSSMNTEAFF. The DNA of the CDR3 is TGTGCCAGCAGCCCCCACAGATCATCCATGAACACTGAAGCTTTCTTT.

The chain combines TRBV15 with TRBJ2-5; 7 nucleotides agree with TRBD1. Trimming cost V 1 base and J 2 bases; bases outside gene matches: 1. This CDR3 has 14 amino acids. CDR1 and CDR2 from the germline V gene are LNHNV and YYDKDF (reference sequence). Written as DNA, the CDR3 is TGTGCCACCAGCAGAGCGGGACAGCAAGAGACCCAGTACTTC. It yields the protein CATSRAGQQETQYF.

This chain links TRBV2 with TRBJ1-2, with D perhaps matching TRBD1 (6 bases). Between the trimmed V and J ends, which lost 5 bases and 7 bases, there was a span of 26 bases. CDR1 is SNHLY and CDR2 is FYNNEI in the germline V gene. This CDR3 has 17 residues. Written as DNA, the CDR3 is TGTGCCAGCAGTCCGAGCAACCCGGAGACAGGTCTCCTTGGCTACACCTTC. Translation gives CASSPSNPETGLLGYTF. The full variable domain, rest sourced from reference TRBV2 and TRBJ1-2, is EPEVTQTPSHQVTQMGQEVILRCVPISNHLYFYWYRQILGQKVEFLVSFYNNEISEKSEIFDDQFSVERPDGSNFTLKIRSTKLEDSAMYFCASSPSNPETGLLGYTFGSGTRLTVV.

The chain employs TRBV7-2 and TRBJ2-1; TRBD1 agrees at 9 bases. The CDR3 sequence is 15 residues long. Germline V lookup: CDR1 SGHTA, CDR2 FQGNSA. Losses at the gene ends were 4 bases for V and 2 bases for J; bases not matched to a gene: 3. For the CDR3, the DNA is TGTGCCAGCAGCTACTGGGACAGGGCCTACAATGAGCAGTTCTTC. Protein product: CASSYWDRAYNEQFF.

This CDR3 reads CASSYWGQGENEQYF. Here the CDR3 DNA reads TGTGCCAGCAGTTACTGGGGACAGGGCGAGAACGAGCAGTACTTC. The chain has TRBV6-5 and TRBJ2-7, with TRBD1 matching over 9 bases. The CDR3 spans 15 residues. Trimming at V came to 1 base and at J to 5 bases, leaving 6 bases not matched to a gene. Germline assignment: CDR1 MNHEY and CDR2 SVGAGI.

The chain couples TRBV9 to TRBJ1-4; 10 bases line up with TRBD1. This CDR3 has 17 amino acids. After removal of 4 bases from V and 1 base from J, the junction contained 7 bases not matched to a gene. The germline V gene has CDR1 SGDLS and CDR2 YYNGEE. The CDR3: CASSFRDRGKTNEKLFF. In DNA, the CDR3 is TGTGCCAGCAGCTTCCGGGACAGGGGAAAAACTAATGAAAAACTGTTTTTT.

This clone occurred a few times. The rearrangement uses TRBV7-2 and TRBJ1-5; 7 nucleotides agree with TRBD1. The J segment lost 4 bases and the V segment lost 5 bases, leaving 5 bases of the junction unmatched. CDR3 length: 14 amino acids. Germline V gives CDR1 SGHTA, CDR2 FQGNSA. The CDR3 bases are TGTGCCAGCAGCATGACAGGGCTGAATCAGCCCCAGCATTTT. Protein: CASSMTGLNQPQHF.

This CDR3 is CASSPGQSGNQPQHF. The CDR3 coding sequence is TGTGCCAGCAGCCCGGGACAGTCGGGCAATCAGCCCCAGCATTTT. The chain recombines TRBV6-6 with TRBJ1-5, with 7 nucleotides matching TRBD1. The CDR3 is 15 amino acids. From germline, CDR1 is MNHNY and CDR2 SVGAGI (reference sequence). Unmatched junction bases numbered 7, after V lost 6 bases and J lost 2 bases.

The chain links TRBV9 to TRBJ1-3; D possibly corresponds to TRBD1 (5 bases). This CDR3 is 16 amino acids long. Germline CDR1 SGDLS, CDR2 YYNGEE. V dropped 0 bases and J dropped 0 bases, with 10 bases sitting between them. The CDR3 protein is CASSVGTGASGNTIYF. The CDR3 region has the DNA TGTGCCAGCAGCGTAGGAACAGGAGCCTCTGGAAACACCATATATTTT. The entire variable domain, with the rest obtained from reference TRBV9 and TRBJ1-3, is as follows: DSGVTQTPKHLITATGQRVTLRCSPRSGDLSVYWYQQSLDQGLQFLIQYYNGEERAKGNILERFSAQQFPDLHSELNLSSLELGDSALYFCASSVGTGASGNTIYFGEGSWLTVV.

To note about this clone: One end of the junction is discordant with germline, which a read error may explain. V is TRBV7-2 and J is TRBJ2-5; 8 nucleotides line up with TRBD2. Germline CDR1 is SGHTA and CDR2 is FQGNSA. The CDR3 runs 16 residues. The CDR3 sequence is CASSLAGLAAQETQYF. The CDR3 nucleotides are TGTGCCAGCAGCCTAGCAGGACTAGCAGCCCAAGAGACCCAGTACTTC.

The chain couples TRBV7-2 to TRBJ2-1, with 7 bases aligning to TRBD2. The CDR3 has 17 amino acids. V gave up 5 bases and J gave up 10 bases; unmatched junction bases: 20. Looked up from germline, CDR1 is SGHTA and CDR2 is FQGNSA. The CDR3 nucleotides read TGTGCCAGCAGCGTGATTTTTGGGCGGGGGTCCGCAAAGGAGCAGTTCTTC. Translating gives CASSVIFGRGSAKEQFF.

Notes on this clone: A junction end diverges from the germline sequence, so it may reflect a read error. This chain joins TRBV7-2 and TRBJ2-4, with a possible D match to TRBD2 (6 bases). CDR3 length: 16 amino acids. Germline V lookup: CDR1 SGHTA, CDR2 FQGNSA. The CDR3, as DNA: TGTGCCAGCAGCTTAGCTGTCGGAGGGACCAAGAACATTCAGTACTTC. Its translation is CASSLAVGGTKNIQYF.

The chain employs TRBV4-2 and TRBJ2-2; D possibly corresponds to TRBD2 (5 bases). V lost 1 base and J 1 base, leaving 10 bases between the germline ends. The CDR3 loop spans 16 amino acids. CDR1 LGHNA and CDR2 YNFKEQ come from the germline V gene. The CDR3 region is CASSQAFRGNTGELFF. The CDR3, as DNA: TGTGCCAGCAGCCAAGCTTTCCGGGGGAACACCGGGGAGCTGTTTTTT.

V and J are TRBV30 and TRBJ1-2; TRBD1 might be the D (6 bases). V was pared by 0 bases and J by 8 bases, with 10 bases between. Germline CDR1 GTSNPN, CDR2 SVGIG (reference sequence). CDR3 length: 12 residues. DNA of the CDR3: TGTGCCTGGAGTGTGGGCAGGGGAGGCTACACCTTC. This encodes CAWSVGRGGYTF.

The chain combines TRBV21-1 with TRBJ1-2. TRBV21-1 is assigned pseudogene status. This CDR3 is built from 11 residues. In DNA, the CDR3 is TGTGCCAGCAGCAAAGTCGATGGCTACACCTTC. This codes for CASSKVDGYTF.

The V gene is TRBV28, the J gene TRBJ2-1; D is perhaps TRBD1 (6 bases). Germline CDR1 reads MDHEN; CDR2 reads SYDVKM. Trimming took 2 bases from V and 6 from J, leaving 17 bases between them. The CDR3 is made up of 16 amino acids. The CDR3 spells CASSLTSGGKGNEQFF. The CDR3 region has the DNA TGTGCCAGCAGTTTAACGAGTGGGGGCAAGGGCAATGAGCAGTTCTTC.

The chain links TRBV4-1 to TRBJ1-2; D gene ambiguous. V shed 0 bases and J shed 4 bases, with 9 bases lying between them. CDR1 MGHRA and CDR2 YSYEKL come from the germline V gene. The CDR3 covers 14 residues. The CDR3 region is CASSQDPRGYGYTF. CDR3 in DNA: TGCGCCAGCAGCCAAGATCCGAGAGGCTATGGCTACACCTTC.